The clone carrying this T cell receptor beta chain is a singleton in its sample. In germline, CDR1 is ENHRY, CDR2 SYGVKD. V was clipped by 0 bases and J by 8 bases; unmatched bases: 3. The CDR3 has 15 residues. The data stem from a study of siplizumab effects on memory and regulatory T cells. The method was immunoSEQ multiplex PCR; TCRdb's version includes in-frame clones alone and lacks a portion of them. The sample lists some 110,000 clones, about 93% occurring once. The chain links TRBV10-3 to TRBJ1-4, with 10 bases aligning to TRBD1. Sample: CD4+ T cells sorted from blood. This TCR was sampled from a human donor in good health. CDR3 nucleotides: TGTGCCATCAGTGAGTCCGACAGGGGGCGGGAAAAACTGTTTTTT. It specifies CAISESDRGREKLFF.